Each of the 14 T cell receptor beta chains below was sequenced from the same sample in a study of response to subunit inactivated influenza vaccine. From the RT-PCR reads, TCRdb called clonotypes with MiXCR, one entry per CDR3 protein. Among some 600,000 distinct CDR3 sequences listed, 12% to 15% were seen once. The starting material was PBMCs from blood, obtained approximately 15 days before vaccination. These receptors all come from a man aged 45-65 years who received an inactivated influenza vaccine.

This chain joins TRBV4-3 and TRBJ1-4, with D perhaps matching TRBD1 (5 bases). This CDR3 has 14 residues. The germline CDR1 and CDR2 sequences are LGHNA and YSLEER. V was pared by 4 bases and J by 9 bases, with 15 bases between. CDR3 protein: CASSPGPGRQKLFF. The CDR3 region has the DNA TGCGCCAGCAGCCCAGGACCGGGACGGCAAAAACTGTTTTTT.

The chain employs TRBV4-2 and TRBJ2-7; TRBD2 is a possible D gene (7 bases). The CDR3 covers 15 residues. The V gene lost 0 bases and the J gene lost 6 bases, with 15 bases spanning the gap. The V gene's germline CDR1 is LGHNA and CDR2 YNFKEQ. As DNA, the CDR3 is TGTGCCAGCAGCCAAGATGGGGGGGCCCCCGGCGAGCAGTACTTC. Translating it yields CASSQDGGAPGEQYF.

This clonotype was counted between two and nine times. The V gene is TRBV2, the J gene TRBJ2-6, with 11 bases that match TRBD1. CDR3 length equals 18 residues. Germline CDR1 is SNHLY and CDR2 is FYNNEI. V was clipped by 1 base and J by 4 bases; unmatched bases: 6. CDR3 nucleotide sequence: TGTGCCAGCAGTGAAGGGACAGGGGGCGCGTTAGGGGCCAACGTCCTGACTTTC. Protein sequence: CASSEGTGGALGANVLTF.

This chain connects TRBV12-3 or TRBV12-4 to TRBJ1-1; D possibly corresponds to TRBD1 (5 bases). Trimming stripped 3 bases from V and 4 bases from J, with 15 bases between. The length of the CDR3 is 15 residues. The CDR3 region is CASSFRVGVGTEAFF. CDR3 nucleotide sequence: TGTGCCAGCAGTTTTAGAGTAGGGGTGGGCACTGAAGCTTTCTTT.

This clonotype has only a few counts. This sequence joins TRBV7-2 and TRBJ1-1; D remains unclear. The V end lost 0 bases, the J end lost 8 bases, and 7 bases lay between the germline ends. Germline V lookup: CDR1 SGHTA, CDR2 FQGNSA. This CDR3 is 12 amino acids long. CDR3 region: CASSLAPSEAFF. CDR3 nucleotide sequence: TGTGCCAGCAGCTTAGCCCCAAGCGAAGCTTTCTTT.

The chain employs TRBV6-2 or TRBV6-3 and TRBJ2-7; a possible D gene is TRBD2 (5 bases). Germline CDR1 MNHEY, CDR2 SVGEGT. The germline V and J ends were trimmed by 5 bases and 3 bases, with 11 bases remaining between them. The CDR3 sequence is 13 residues long. CDR3 loop: CASSSQRNYEQYF. The DNA for the CDR3 is TGTGCCAGCAGTAGCCAGCGGAACTACGAGCAGTACTTC.

The rearrangement links TRBV29-1 to TRBJ2-2; D might be TRBD2 (5 bases). CDR1 is SQVTM and CDR2 is ANQGSEA in the germline V gene. The CDR3 extends over 14 amino acids. V was pared by 1 base and J by 7 bases, with 13 bases between. The CDR3 coding sequence is TGCAGCGTTGAAGGGGCCCTAGCAGGCGGGGAGCTGTTTTTT. The encoded protein is CSVEGALAGGELFF.

The genes are TRBV5-5 and TRBJ2-7; the D gene could be TRBD1 or TRBD2 (5 bases each). There are 14 residues in the CDR3. The V and J ends lost 2 bases and 0 bases respectively, with 9 bases between them. CDR1 SGHKS and CDR2 YYEKEE come from the germline V gene (reference sequence). In nucleotides, the CDR3 is TGTGCCAGCAGCTTTCTGGGACCCTCCTACGAGCAGTACTTC. This sequence encodes CASSFLGPSYEQYF. Looking up the rest from reference TRBV5-5 and TRBJ2-7 gives the full variable domain: DAGVTQSPTHLIKTRGQQVTLRCSPISGHKSVSWYQQVLGQGPQFIFQYYEKEERGRGNFPDRFSARQFPNYSSELNVNALLLGDSALYLCASSFLGPSYEQYFGPGTRLTVT.

Only a few counts were recorded for this clonotype. The V gene is TRBV20-1, the J gene TRBJ2-1; possibly TRBD1 for D (6 bases). The CDR3 is made up of 12 amino acids. Germline CDR1 DFQATT, CDR2 SNEGSKA (reference sequence). The CDR3 spells CRGAKSYNEQFF. The CDR3, as DNA: TGCAGGGGGGCCAAATCCTACAATGAGCAGTTCTTC.

The rearrangement uses TRBV29-1 and TRBJ2-3; possible D gene TRBD2, 5 bases. Germline CDR1 SQVTM, CDR2 ANQGSEA. V was cut by 0 bases and J by 0 bases, with 10 bases left in between. This CDR3 contains 15 residues. The CDR3 sequence: CSVEDRERSTDTQYF. CDR3 DNA: TGCAGCGTTGAAGATAGGGAGCGGAGCACAGATACGCAGTATTTT.

The genes are TRBV28 and TRBJ1-6; tentatively, D is TRBD1 (6 bases). Germline CDR1 reads MDHEN; CDR2 reads SYDVKM. This CDR3 has 14 residues. Trimming stripped 7 bases from V and 7 bases from J, with 14 bases between. The CDR3 sequence: CASNLLQGNSPLHF. CDR3 DNA: TGTGCCAGCAACCTTCTGCAGGGGAATTCACCCCTCCACTTT.

This clonotype has just a few counts. The chain recombines TRBV20-1 with TRBJ2-1; D may be TRBD2 (6 bases). This CDR3 has 15 amino acids. Trimming removed 5 bases from V and 0 bases from J, with 14 bases in between. Germline CDR1 reads DFQATT; CDR2 reads SNEGSKA (reference sequence). This chain's CDR3 is CSAPPGGGSYNEQFF. The DNA of the CDR3 is TGCAGTGCTCCACCCGGGGGAGGCTCCTACAATGAGCAGTTCTTC.

This sequence joins TRBV29-1 and TRBJ2-2, with 8 positions matching TRBD2. The CDR3 has 14 amino acids. Germline V lookup: CDR1 SQVTM, CDR2 ANQGSEA. DNA for the CDR3: TGCGGGGGAAGAGCGGGGGCCAACACCGGGGAGCTGTTTTTT. This encodes CGGRAGANTGELFF.

This clonotype was observed a handful of times. This chain connects TRBV12-3 or TRBV12-4 to TRBJ2-7; 9 bases match TRBD1. The CDR3 covers 13 residues. V lost 6 bases to trimming and J lost 5 bases; unmatched junction nucleotides: 5. The CDR3 bases are TGTGCCAGCAGCTACAGGGGGCGGCACGAGCAGTACTTC. Its translation: CASSYRGRHEQYF.